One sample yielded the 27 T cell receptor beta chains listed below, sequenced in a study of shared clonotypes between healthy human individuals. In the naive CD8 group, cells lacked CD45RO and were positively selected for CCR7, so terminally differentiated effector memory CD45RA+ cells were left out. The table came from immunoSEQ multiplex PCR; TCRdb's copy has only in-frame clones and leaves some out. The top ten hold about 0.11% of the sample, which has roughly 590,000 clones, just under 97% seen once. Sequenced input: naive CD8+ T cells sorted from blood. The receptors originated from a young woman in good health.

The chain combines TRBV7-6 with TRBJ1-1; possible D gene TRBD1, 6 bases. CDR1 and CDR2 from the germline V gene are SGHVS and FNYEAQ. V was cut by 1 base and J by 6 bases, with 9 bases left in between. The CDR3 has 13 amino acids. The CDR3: CASSLGGHAEAFF. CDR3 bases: TGTGCCAGCAGCTTAGGGGGGCACGCTGAAGCTTTCTTT.

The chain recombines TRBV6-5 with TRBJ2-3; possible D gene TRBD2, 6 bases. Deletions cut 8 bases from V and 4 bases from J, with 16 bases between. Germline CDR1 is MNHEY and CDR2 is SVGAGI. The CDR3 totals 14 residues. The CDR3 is CASAASESPDTQYF. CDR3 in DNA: TGTGCCAGCGCGGCTAGCGAGTCCCCAGATACGCAGTATTTT.

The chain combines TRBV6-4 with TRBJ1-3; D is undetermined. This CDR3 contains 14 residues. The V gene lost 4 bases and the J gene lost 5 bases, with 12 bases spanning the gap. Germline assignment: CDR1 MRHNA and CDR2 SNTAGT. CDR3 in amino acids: CASSGKVPRNTIYF. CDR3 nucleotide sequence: TGTGCCAGCAGTGGTAAGGTCCCCCGAAACACCATATATTTT.

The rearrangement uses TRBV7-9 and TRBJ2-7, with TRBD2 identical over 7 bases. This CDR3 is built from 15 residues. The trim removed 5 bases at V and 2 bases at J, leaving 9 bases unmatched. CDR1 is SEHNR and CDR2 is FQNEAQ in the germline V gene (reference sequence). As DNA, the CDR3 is TGTGCCAGCAGCCCTTCGAGGGAGGGCCCCTACGAGCAGTACTTC. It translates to CASSPSREGPYEQYF. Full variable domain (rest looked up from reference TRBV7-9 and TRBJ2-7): DTGVSQNPRHKITKRGQNVTFRCDPISEHNRLYWYRQTLGQGPEFLTYFQNEAQLEKSRLLSDRFSAERPKGSFSTLEIQRTEQGDSAMYLCASSPSREGPYEQYFGPGTRLTVT.

The CDR3 spells CASSFPPLAGVGNEQFF. CDR3 DNA sequence: TGTGCCAGCAGCTTCCCCCCCCTAGCGGGAGTGGGCAATGAGCAGTTCTTC. The genes are TRBV7-6 and TRBJ2-1; 10 bases match TRBD2. This CDR3 has 17 amino acids. V was pared by 3 bases and J by 6 bases, with 11 bases of the junction left unmatched. Germline lookup yields CDR1 SGHVS and CDR2 FNYEAQ.

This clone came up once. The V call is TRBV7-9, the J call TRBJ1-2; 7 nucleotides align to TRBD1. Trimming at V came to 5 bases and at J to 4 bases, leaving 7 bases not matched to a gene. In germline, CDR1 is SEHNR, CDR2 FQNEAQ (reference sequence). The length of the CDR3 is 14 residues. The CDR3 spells CASSQIGQAYGYTF. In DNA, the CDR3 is TGTGCCAGCAGCCAAATCGGACAGGCCTATGGCTACACCTTC.

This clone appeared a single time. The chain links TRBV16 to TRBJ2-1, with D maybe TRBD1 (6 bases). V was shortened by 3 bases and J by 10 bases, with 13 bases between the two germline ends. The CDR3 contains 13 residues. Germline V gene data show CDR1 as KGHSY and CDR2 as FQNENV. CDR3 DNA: TGTGCCAGCAGCCAGAACAGGGTTGGGGAGCAGTTCTTC. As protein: CASSQNRVGEQFF.

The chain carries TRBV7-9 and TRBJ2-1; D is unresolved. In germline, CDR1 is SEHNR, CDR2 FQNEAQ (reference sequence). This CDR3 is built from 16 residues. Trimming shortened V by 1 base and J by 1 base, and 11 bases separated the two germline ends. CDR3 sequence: CASSLGSLVSYNEQFF. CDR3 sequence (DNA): TGTGCCAGCAGCTTAGGTAGTCTAGTTTCCTACAATGAGCAGTTCTTC. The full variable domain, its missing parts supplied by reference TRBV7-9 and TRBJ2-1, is DTGVSQNPRHKITKRGQNVTFRCDPISEHNRLYWYRQTLGQGPEFLTYFQNEAQLEKSRLLSDRFSAERPKGSFSTLEIQRTEQGDSAMYLCASSLGSLVSYNEQFFGPGTRLTVL.

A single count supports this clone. CDR3 sequence reads: CATSDRVSGANVLTF. The CDR3 DNA reads TGTGCCACCAGCGACCGAGTCTCTGGGGCCAACGTCCTGACTTTC. The V call is TRBV15, the J call TRBJ2-6; unclear D gene. In germline, CDR1 is LNHNV, CDR2 YYDKDF (reference sequence). Between the trimmed V and J ends, which lost 5 bases and 0 bases, there was a span of 8 bases. This CDR3 comprises 15 residues.

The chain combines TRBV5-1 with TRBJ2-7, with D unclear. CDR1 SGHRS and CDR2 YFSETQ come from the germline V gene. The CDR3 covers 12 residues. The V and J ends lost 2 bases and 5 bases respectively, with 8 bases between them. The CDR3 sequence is CASSFVGNEQYF. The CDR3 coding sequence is TGCGCCAGCAGCTTTGTGGGTAACGAGCAGTACTTC.

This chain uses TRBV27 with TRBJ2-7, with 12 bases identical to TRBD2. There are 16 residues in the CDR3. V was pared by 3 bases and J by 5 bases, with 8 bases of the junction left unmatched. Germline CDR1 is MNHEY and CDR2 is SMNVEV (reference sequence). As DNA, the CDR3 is TGTGCCAGCAGTTTGATCCTAGCGGGAGGGCCCAACGAGCAGTACTTC. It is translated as CASSLILAGGPNEQYF.

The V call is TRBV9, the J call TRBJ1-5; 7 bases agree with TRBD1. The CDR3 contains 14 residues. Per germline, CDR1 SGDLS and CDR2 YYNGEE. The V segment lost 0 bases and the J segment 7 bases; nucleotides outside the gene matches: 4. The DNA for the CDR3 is TGTGCCAGCAGCGTAGGGGACAGTGACCAGCCCCAGCATTTT. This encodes CASSVGDSDQPQHF.

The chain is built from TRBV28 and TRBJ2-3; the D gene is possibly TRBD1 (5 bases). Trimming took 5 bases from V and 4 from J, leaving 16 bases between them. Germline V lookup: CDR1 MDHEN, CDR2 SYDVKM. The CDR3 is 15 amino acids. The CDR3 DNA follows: TGTGCCAGCAGTCAGCCAGGGATGGTCGCAGATACGCAGTATTTT. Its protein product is CASSQPGMVADTQYF. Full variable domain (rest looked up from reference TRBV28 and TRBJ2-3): DVKVTQSSRYLVKRTGEKVFLECVQDMDHENMFWYRQDPGLGLRLIYFSYDVKMKEKGDIPEGYSVSREKKERFSLILESASTNQTSMYLCASSQPGMVADTQYFGPGTRLTVL.

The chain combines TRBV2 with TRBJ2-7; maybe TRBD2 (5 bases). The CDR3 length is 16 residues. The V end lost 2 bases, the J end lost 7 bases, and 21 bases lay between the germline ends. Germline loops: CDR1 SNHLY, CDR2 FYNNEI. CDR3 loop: CASSEKEVLNPGEQYF. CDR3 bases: TGTGCCAGCAGTGAAAAGGAAGTCCTAAATCCGGGAGAGCAGTACTTC.

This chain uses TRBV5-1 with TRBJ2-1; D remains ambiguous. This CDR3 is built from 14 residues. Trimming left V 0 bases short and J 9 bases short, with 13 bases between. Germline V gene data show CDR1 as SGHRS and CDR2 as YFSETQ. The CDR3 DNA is TGCGCCAGCAGCTTGGGTTCCTATCGGGTTGAGCAGTTCTTC. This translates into CASSLGSYRVEQFF.

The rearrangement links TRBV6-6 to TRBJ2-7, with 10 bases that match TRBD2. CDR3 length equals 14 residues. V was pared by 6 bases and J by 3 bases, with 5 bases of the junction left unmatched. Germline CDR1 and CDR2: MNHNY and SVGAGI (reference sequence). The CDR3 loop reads CASSLLAGFYEQYF. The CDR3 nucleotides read TGTGCCAGCAGCCTACTAGCGGGATTCTACGAGCAGTACTTC.

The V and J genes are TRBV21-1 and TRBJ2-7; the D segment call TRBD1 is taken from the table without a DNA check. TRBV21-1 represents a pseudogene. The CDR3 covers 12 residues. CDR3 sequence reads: CASSERGYEQYF. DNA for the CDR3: TGTGCCAGCAGCGAAAGGGGGTACGAGCAGTACTTC.

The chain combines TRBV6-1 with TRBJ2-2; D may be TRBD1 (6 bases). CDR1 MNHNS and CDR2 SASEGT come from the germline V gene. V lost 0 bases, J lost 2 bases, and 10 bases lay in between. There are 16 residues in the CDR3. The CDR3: CASSEAGDINTGELFF. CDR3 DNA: TGTGCCAGCAGTGAAGCGGGGGACATTAACACCGGGGAGCTGTTTTTT.

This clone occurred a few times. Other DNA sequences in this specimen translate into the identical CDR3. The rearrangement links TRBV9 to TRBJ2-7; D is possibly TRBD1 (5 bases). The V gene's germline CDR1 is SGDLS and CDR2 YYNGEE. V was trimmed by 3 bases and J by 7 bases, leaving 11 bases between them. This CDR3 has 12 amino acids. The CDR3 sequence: CASSGPGSEQYF. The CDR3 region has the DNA TGTGCCAGCAGCGGACCAGGGTCTGAGCAGTACTTC.

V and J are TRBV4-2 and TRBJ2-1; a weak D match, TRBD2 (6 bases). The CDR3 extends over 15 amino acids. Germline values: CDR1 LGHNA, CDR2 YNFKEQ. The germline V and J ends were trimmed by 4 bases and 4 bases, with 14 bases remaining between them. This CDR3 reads CASSPRDSLYNEQFF. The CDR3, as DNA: TGTGCCAGCAGCCCACGGGACTCCCTATACAATGAGCAGTTCTTC.

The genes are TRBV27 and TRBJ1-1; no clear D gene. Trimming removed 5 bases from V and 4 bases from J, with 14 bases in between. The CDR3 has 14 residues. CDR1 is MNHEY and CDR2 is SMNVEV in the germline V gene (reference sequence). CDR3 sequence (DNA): TGTGCCAGCAGTCAAACTAACCTAGGCACTGAAGCTTTCTTT. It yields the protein CASSQTNLGTEAFF.

The CDR3 loop is CASSGYYEQYF. CDR3 coding DNA: TGTGCCAGCAGCGGCTACTACGAGCAGTACTTC. The chain recombines TRBV28 with TRBJ2-7, with unresolved D. Trimming shortened V by 6 bases and J by 3 bases, and 6 bases separated the two germline ends. CDR1 is MDHEN and CDR2 is SYDVKM in the germline V gene. The CDR3 consists of 11 residues.

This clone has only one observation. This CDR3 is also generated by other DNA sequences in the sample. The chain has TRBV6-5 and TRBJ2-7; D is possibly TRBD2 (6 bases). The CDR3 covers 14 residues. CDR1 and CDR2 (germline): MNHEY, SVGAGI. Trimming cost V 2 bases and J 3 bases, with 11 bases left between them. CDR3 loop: CASSYGGTGYEQYF. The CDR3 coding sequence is TGTGCCAGCAGTTACGGCGGGACGGGCTACGAGCAGTACTTC.

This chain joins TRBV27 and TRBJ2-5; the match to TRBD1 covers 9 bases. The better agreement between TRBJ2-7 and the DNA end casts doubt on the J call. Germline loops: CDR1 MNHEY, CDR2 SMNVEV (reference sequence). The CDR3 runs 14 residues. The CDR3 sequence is CASKWGTGYYEQYF. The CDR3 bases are TGTGCCAGCAAATGGGGGACAGGGTACTACGAGCAGTACTTC.

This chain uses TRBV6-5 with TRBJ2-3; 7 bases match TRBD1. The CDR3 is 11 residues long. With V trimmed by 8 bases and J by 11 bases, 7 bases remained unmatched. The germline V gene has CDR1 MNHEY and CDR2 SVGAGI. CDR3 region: CASEDRERQYF. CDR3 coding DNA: TGTGCCAGCGAAGACAGGGAAAGGCAGTATTTT.

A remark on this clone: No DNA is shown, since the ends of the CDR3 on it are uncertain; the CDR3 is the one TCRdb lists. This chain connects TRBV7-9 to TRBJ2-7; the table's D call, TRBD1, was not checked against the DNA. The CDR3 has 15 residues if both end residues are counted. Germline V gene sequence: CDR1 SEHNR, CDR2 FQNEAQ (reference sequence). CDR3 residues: CASSSSGQGLYEQYF.

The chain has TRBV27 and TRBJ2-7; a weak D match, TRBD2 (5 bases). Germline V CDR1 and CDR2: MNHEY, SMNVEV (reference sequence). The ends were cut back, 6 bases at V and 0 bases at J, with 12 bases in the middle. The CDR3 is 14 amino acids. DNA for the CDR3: TGTGCCAGCAGAGAGGTAGCGAGCTCCTACGAGCAGTACTTC. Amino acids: CASREVASSYEQYF.